These 28 T cell receptor beta chains originate from one sample sequenced in a study of OX40 agonist ivuxolimab in advanced cancers. Sequenced by immunoSEQ multiplex PCR; TCRdb stores in-frame clones only, minus some. The table includes around 62,000 clones, roughly 80% detected once. The specimen comprised CD4+ or CD8+ T cells sorted from blood, sampled in a trial of the OX40 agonist ivuxolimab. Receptors were obtained from an adult with an advanced solid tumor such as melanoma, head and neck, liver or kidney cancer.

The chain recombines TRBV11-3 with TRBJ2-3, with 7 bases lining up with TRBD2. The CDR3 is made up of 16 amino acids. Germline values: CDR1 SGHNT, CDR2 YENEEA. Unmatched junction bases numbered 6, after V lost 3 bases and J lost 0 bases. As DNA, the CDR3 is TGTGCCAGCAGCTTCGTTGCGGGAGTTAGCACAGATACGCAGTATTTT. Protein product: CASSFVAGVSTDTQYF.

This clone was counted a few times. The chain couples TRBV2 to TRBJ2-7; 7 positions agree with TRBD1. The CDR3 totals 15 residues. V was pared by 6 bases and J by 1 base, with 9 bases of the junction left unmatched. The germline V gene encodes CDR1 SNHLY and CDR2 FYNNEI. CDR3 sequence (DNA): TGTGCCAGCAGACGGGACAGTTTGCCTTCCTACGAGCAGTACTTC. Amino acids: CASRRDSLPSYEQYF.

The table lists this clone with a count of one. This chain links TRBV5-1 with TRBJ1-1, with TRBD1 matching over 9 bases. The V gene end was trimmed by 2 bases and the J gene end by 4 bases; junction bases not matched to a gene: 3. The CDR3 is 14 amino acids. Germline CDR1 and CDR2: SGHRS and YFSETQ. The CDR3: CASSFETGGTEAFF. The CDR3 region has the DNA TGCGCCAGCAGCTTTGAGACAGGGGGCACTGAAGCTTTCTTT.

This clone showed up just a few times. The rearrangement uses TRBV11-2 and TRBJ2-5; 8 bases are a match to TRBD1. V shed 1 base and J 11 bases; nucleotides not matched to a gene: 0. The germline CDR1 and CDR2 sequences are SGHAT and FQNNGV. CDR3 size: 11 residues. The chain's CDR3 is CASSLGTGQYF. The CDR3 DNA reads TGTGCCAGCAGCTTAGGGACAGGGCAGTACTTC.

The chain couples TRBV7-3 to TRBJ2-3; possibly TRBD2 for D (6 bases). CDR3 length: 15 amino acids. Germline lookup yields CDR1 SGHTA and CDR2 FQGTGA. V lost 2 bases to trimming and J lost 4 bases, with 13 bases between them. In DNA, the CDR3 is TGTGCCAGCAGCTTAGGCCCACTAGCCGCAGATACGCAGTATTTT. Protein sequence: CASSLGPLAADTQYF.

This sequence joins TRBV5-1 and TRBJ1-4; D not certain. CDR3 length: 15 amino acids. CDR1 is SGHRS and CDR2 is YFSETQ in the germline V gene. Trimming shortened V by 5 bases and J by 0 bases, and 11 bases separated the two germline ends. The CDR3 sequence: CASRRRLATNEKLFF. CDR3 coding DNA: TGCGCCAGCAGACGGAGGCTCGCAACTAATGAAAAACTGTTTTTT.

The J gene is TRBJ2-5, the V gene TRBV29-1; 10 bases align to TRBD1. The trim removed 3 bases at V and 6 bases at J, leaving 4 bases unmatched. Germline values: CDR1 SQVTM, CDR2 ANQGSEA. This CDR3 has 13 amino acids. The CDR3 is CSVDRQGAKTQYF. Written as DNA, the CDR3 is TGCAGCGTTGACCGACAGGGGGCCAAGACCCAGTACTTC.

This sequence joins TRBV19 and TRBJ1-6; 7 positions agree with TRBD1. CDR1 LNHDA and CDR2 SQIVND come from the germline V gene (reference sequence). V lost 5 bases and J lost 7; bases outside the gene matches: 2. The CDR3 extends over 13 amino acids. CDR3 nucleotide sequence: TGTGCCAGTAGTGGACAGGTCAATTCACCCCTCCACTTT. It specifies CASSGQVNSPLHF.

This chain links TRBV5-4 with TRBJ2-7; 8 nucleotides align to TRBD1. There are 15 residues in the CDR3. The J segment lost 1 base and the V segment lost 1 base, leaving 4 bases of the junction unmatched. Germline CDR1 SGHNT, CDR2 YYREEE (reference sequence). The CDR3 is CASSLLGQASYEQYF. DNA of the CDR3: TGTGCCAGCAGCTTGTTGGGACAGGCATCCTACGAGCAGTACTTC.

This clone was seen a few times. The chain couples TRBV7-9 to TRBJ1-1; D is uncertain. The V and J ends lost 0 bases and 1 base respectively, with 9 bases between them. The CDR3 spans 15 residues. Germline V gene sequence: CDR1 SEHNR, CDR2 FQNEAQ (reference sequence). The CDR3 DNA follows: TGTGCCAGCAGCTTAGCCCTAGCACGGAACACTGAAGCTTTCTTT. It yields the protein CASSLALARNTEAFF.

This clone came up many times. The genes are TRBV19 and TRBJ2-1, with TRBD2 matching 13 bases. The CDR3 is made up of 15 amino acids. Germline V gene sequence: CDR1 LNHDA, CDR2 SQIVND (reference sequence). J gave up 10 bases and V 3 bases, and 6 bases lay outside the gene matches. The CDR3: CASSMGLAGSGEQFF. For the CDR3, the DNA is TGTGCCAGTAGTATGGGACTAGCGGGAAGCGGAGAGCAGTTCTTC. Together with reference TRBV19 and TRBJ2-1, the CDR3 gives the full variable domain: DGGITQSPKYLFRKEGQNVTLSCEQNLNHDAMYWYRQDPGQGLRLIYYSQIVNDFQKGDIAEGYSVSREKKESFPLTVTSAQKNPTAFYLCASSMGLAGSGEQFFGPGTRLTVL.

This sequence joins TRBV18 and TRBJ2-7; possibly TRBD2 for D (7 bases). The length of the CDR3 is 17 residues. V was cut by 3 bases and J by 7 bases, with 25 bases left in between. Looked up from germline, CDR1 is KGHSH and CDR2 is LQKENI. Here the CDR3 reads CASSPGNRGALISEQYF. CDR3 nucleotide sequence: TGTGCCAGCTCACCGGGGAATCGGGGGGCGCTGATTAGTGAGCAGTACTTC.

The chain links TRBV5-1 to TRBJ2-3, with 12 bases identical to TRBD2. CDR1 and CDR2 (germline): SGHRS, YFSETQ. The CDR3 runs to 18 residues. J lost 0 bases, V lost 3 bases, and 8 bases had no gene match. The CDR3: CASSYRTSGTSSTDTQYF. The DNA for the CDR3 is TGCGCCAGCAGCTACCGGACTAGCGGGACATCTAGCACAGATACGCAGTATTTT. The whole variable domain, remainder taken from reference TRBV5-1 and TRBJ2-3, is KAGVTQTPRYLIKTRGQQVTLSCSPISGHRSVSWYQQTPGQGLQFLFEYFSETQRNKGNFPGRFSGRQFSNSRSEMNVSTLELGDSALYLCASSYRTSGTSSTDTQYFGPGTRLTVL.

The CDR3, as DNA: TGTGCCAGCAGTGAATACCTGTCCGACAGCACAGATACGCAGTATTTT. It translates to CASSEYLSDSTDTQYF. The chain combines TRBV25-1 with TRBJ2-3, with D hard to call. V lost 0 bases and J lost 0, with 10 bases in between. Germline V gene sequence: CDR1 MGHDK, CDR2 SYGVNS. The CDR3 is 16 amino acids.

The rearrangement uses TRBV21-1 and TRBJ2-5; TRBD1, the table's D call, lacks a check against the DNA. TRBV21-1 is classified as a pseudogene. This CDR3 comprises 17 residues. The CDR3 loop reads CASSKSGRGMMRETQYF. Written as DNA, the CDR3 is TGTGCCAGCAGCAAATCAGGCAGGGGAATGATGCGAGAGACCCAGTACTTC.

The V and J genes are TRBV2 and TRBJ2-5; perhaps TRBD1 as D (5 bases). The J call may be in error: the DNA end matches TRBJ2-7 better. CDR1 is SNHLY, CDR2 FYNNEI, per germline. The CDR3 consists of 12 residues. The CDR3 protein is CASGRTIYEQYF. For the CDR3, the DNA is TGTGCCAGCGGACGGACAATCTACGAGCAGTACTTC.

The V gene is TRBV6-5, the J gene TRBJ2-7, with D possibly TRBD2 on 6 matching bases. The germline V gene encodes CDR1 MNHEY and CDR2 SVGAGI. The CDR3 runs to 14 residues. Trimming shortened V by 2 bases and J by 6 bases, and 14 bases separated the two germline ends. The CDR3 DNA follows: TGTGCCAGCAGTTACCTCCGGGAGTCGGGCGAGCAGTACTTC. This translates into CASSYLRESGEQYF.

The CDR3, as DNA: TGCGCCAGCAGCAACCGGGGTGAAGCTTTCTTT. Its protein product is CASSNRGEAFF. The genes are TRBV5-1 and TRBJ1-1; D gene ambiguous. The CDR3 extends over 11 amino acids. The germline CDR1 and CDR2 sequences are SGHRS and YFSETQ. Between the trimmed V and J ends, which lost 4 bases and 7 bases, there was a span of 8 bases.

The chain combines TRBV12-1 with TRBJ2-5; the D call of TRBD1 is as the table states it, not checked on the DNA. TRBV12-1 constitutes a pseudogene. The CDR3 runs to 19 residues. The CDR3 sequence is CASSFERTGQGRGQETQYF. In DNA form, the CDR3 reads TGTGCCAGCAGCTTTGAGCGCACGGGACAGGGGAGAGGCCAAGAGACCCAGTACTTC.

The chain joins TRBV27 to TRBJ2-5; TRBD2 agrees at 12 bases. Germline assignment: CDR1 MNHEY and CDR2 SMNVEV (reference sequence). Trimming removed 2 bases from V and 2 bases from J; junction bases left unmatched: 6. The CDR3 length is 17 residues. The CDR3 spells CASSLLAGGPGQETQYF. The CDR3 bases are TGTGCCAGCAGTTTACTAGCGGGAGGGCCTGGGCAAGAGACCCAGTACTTC.

This rearrangement joins TRBV20-1 to TRBJ2-3; 12 bases match TRBD2. The CDR3 is 11 amino acids. CDR1 DFQATT and CDR2 SNEGSKA come from the germline V gene (reference sequence). CDR3 nucleotide sequence: TGCAGCGGGACTAGCGGGCGTACGCAGTATTTT. As protein: CSGTSGRTQYF.

This chain uses TRBV29-1 with TRBJ1-2; D call uncertain. Between the trimmed V and J ends, which lost 2 bases and 5 bases, there was a span of 6 bases. The length of the CDR3 is 11 residues. The V gene's germline CDR1 is SQVTM and CDR2 ANQGSEA. Written as DNA, the CDR3 is TGCAGCGTTGAAACCGGGTATGGCTACACCTTC. Translation gives CSVETGYGYTF.

The CDR3 is CASAPPAGSYEQYF. The CDR3 DNA reads TGTGCCAGCGCCCCTCCGGCAGGATCCTACGAGCAGTACTTC. This chain joins TRBV11-2 and TRBJ2-7; no clear D. The length of the CDR3 is 14 residues. From germline, CDR1 is SGHAT and CDR2 FQNNGV. V lost 8 bases and J 1 base, leaving 15 bases between the germline ends.

This clone has more than one count but fewer than ten. The chain combines TRBV5-1 with TRBJ2-4; 10 nucleotides agree with TRBD1. This CDR3 spans 15 amino acids. In germline, CDR1 is SGHRS, CDR2 YFSETQ. V shed 4 bases, J shed 12 bases, and the junction held 13 bases outside the gene matches. CDR3: CASSTLPGQGKAQYF. The CDR3 DNA is TGCGCCAGCAGCACACTTCCGGGACAGGGGAAGGCTCAGTACTTC.

This clone has only a few counts. The gene calls are TRBV7-9 and TRBJ2-2; 10 positions match TRBD2. Germline assignment: CDR1 SEHNR and CDR2 FQNEAQ (reference sequence). V dropped 0 bases and J dropped 3; count of bases not matched to a gene: 4. The CDR3 is 17 residues long. CDR3 nucleotides: TGTGCCAGCAGCTTAGCCCTAGCGGGGGACTACACCGGGGAGCTGTTTTTT. Translated, it gives CASSLALAGDYTGELFF.

The chain joins TRBV7-2 to TRBJ1-5; D remains ambiguous. Germline V lookup: CDR1 SGHTA, CDR2 FQGNSA. The germline V and J ends were trimmed by 0 bases and 0 bases, with 15 bases remaining between them. CDR3 length: 18 residues. CDR3 DNA sequence: TGTGCCAGCAGCTTAGCCCCGCTGGACGGCAGTAGCAATCAGCCCCAGCATTTT. The encoded protein is CASSLAPLDGSSNQPQHF.

The rearrangement joins TRBV18 to TRBJ1-1; TRBD1 is a possible D gene (5 bases). V was clipped by 2 bases and J by 6 bases, with 16 bases between them. Per the germline V gene, CDR1 is KGHSH and CDR2 is LQKENI. The CDR3 sequence is 15 residues long. CDR3 nucleotides: TGTGCCAGCTCACCAGGGGGAGTGGGGGACCCTGAAGCTTTCTTT. Its protein product is CASSPGGVGDPEAFF.

As regards this clone: The sample carries other DNA sequences with the same CDR3. V usage is TRBV7-6 and J usage is TRBJ2-1; D is perhaps TRBD1 (6 bases). The germline V gene has CDR1 SGHVS and CDR2 FNYEAQ. This CDR3 is 12 amino acids long. The germline V and J ends were trimmed by 5 bases and 6 bases, with 8 bases remaining between them. The CDR3 reads CASSQTGNEQFF. CDR3 in DNA: TGTGCCAGCAGCCAGACAGGCAATGAGCAGTTCTTC. The complete variable domain, with remaining parts taken from reference TRBV7-6 and TRBJ2-1, reads GAGVSQSPRYKVTKRGQDVALRCDPISGHVSLYWYRQALGQGPEFLTYFNYEAQQDKSGLPNDRFSAERPEGSISTLTIQRTEQRDSAMYRCASSQTGNEQFFGPGTRLTVL.